What follows are 6 T cell receptor beta chains derived from one specimen sequenced in a study of shared clonotypes between healthy human individuals (dated by TCRdb to 2018 to 2021). Preparation of the library involved the immunoSEQ multiplex PCR assay. TCRdb obtained this table from immuneACCESS and retained in-frame rearrangements with V and J assigned. These tables miss some clones; where compared with another copy, unresolved V genes account for less than half of the shortfall, and the remainder is unexplained. The sample yields 650,000 to 800,000 clones; over 55% were counted once. Of the sample, about 1.8% falls within the top ten clones. Sequencing was carried out using memory CD4+ T cells sorted from blood. This sample's cell subset or site label indicates: CD45RA-negative fraction. These receptors all stem from a woman in her 30s in good health.

J is TRBJ2-1 and V is TRBV28; D gene unclear. The germline CDR1 and CDR2 sequences are MDHEN and SYDVKM. The V gene lost 1 base and the J gene lost 13 bases, with 8 bases spanning the gap. The CDR3 loop spans 11 amino acids. CDR3 loop: CASSLFTAQFF. CDR3 coding DNA: TGTGCCAGCAGTTTATTCACAGCCCAGTTCTTC.

The genes are TRBV27 and TRBJ1-1, with D possibly TRBD1 on 6 matching bases. This CDR3 is built from 18 residues. Germline loops: CDR1 MNHEY, CDR2 SMNVEV (reference sequence). V was shortened by 1 base and J by 5 bases, with 23 bases between the two germline ends. The CDR3 protein is CASSLLYPLIRGETEAFF. In DNA, the CDR3 is TGTGCCAGCAGTTTATTATACCCACTCATAAGGGGGGAAACTGAAGCTTTCTTT.

V is TRBV2 and J is TRBJ2-3; the D gene is possibly TRBD2 (5 bases). CDR1 SNHLY and CDR2 FYNNEI come from the germline V gene. V was trimmed by 0 bases and J by 6 bases, leaving 13 bases between them. The CDR3 is 15 residues long. The CDR3 loop reads CASSEALGSGDTQYF. The CDR3 DNA follows: TGTGCCAGCAGTGAAGCGTTAGGAAGCGGCGATACGCAGTATTTT.

This clone was recorded only once. The J gene is TRBJ2-3, the V gene TRBV2, with 7 nucleotides matching TRBD2. Germline lookup yields CDR1 SNHLY and CDR2 FYNNEI. V lost 2 bases and J lost 8; bases outside the gene matches: 10. The length of the CDR3 is 15 residues. CDR3 in amino acids: CASSETSVQFGTQYF. The CDR3 region has the DNA TGTGCCAGCAGTGAAACTAGCGTGCAGTTCGGTACGCAGTATTTT.

The chain uses TRBV10-3 and TRBJ2-7; 13 nucleotides agree with TRBD2. CDR1 and CDR2 (germline): ENHRY, SYGVKD. This CDR3 contains 13 residues. V lost 11 bases to trimming and J lost 6 bases; unmatched junction nucleotides: 7. Here the CDR3 DNA reads TGTGCCGTCAAACTAGCGGGAGGGCTCGAGCAGTACTTC. Translated, it gives CAVKLAGGLEQYF.

This clone was observed a single time. Within the sample, other DNA sequences also encode this same CDR3. V is TRBV7-2 and J is TRBJ2-3; TRBD2 aligns across 7 bases. The V segment lost 0 bases and the J segment 3 bases; nucleotides outside the gene matches: 0. CDR1 and CDR2 (germline): SGHTA, FQGNSA. This CDR3 contains 14 residues. CDR3 nucleotides: TGTGCCAGCAGCTTAGCGGGAGGGACAGATACGCAGTATTTT. Encoded protein: CASSLAGGTDTQYF.